The entry that follows covers one T cell receptor beta chain sequence. The data are from a study of blood T cell repertoires in COVID-19. The cohort comprised adults aged roughly 18 to 90 years residing in 20 to 30 US areas. Participants reported their clinical history, and cohort assignment relied on those reports. Donors in Cohort 3 counted as recovered after two negative PCRs, clearance, or symptom resolution. Method: immunoSEQ multiplex PCR; TCRdb's copy keeps in-frame clones and lacks some. The data show roughly 41,000 clones, 70% to 90% seen once. Sequenced: PBMCs or T cells enriched from blood (not recorded which). This sequence originates from a woman aged 45-65 years who had recovered from COVID-19.

This CDR3 reads CASSGYVEGTDTQYF. CDR3 nucleotide sequence: TGTGCCAGCTCAGGGTACGTGGAGGGGACAGATACGCAGTATTTT. The chain uses TRBV18 and TRBJ2-3; tentatively, D is TRBD2 (6 bases). The CDR3 loop spans 15 amino acids. The ends were cut back, 5 bases at V and 3 bases at J, with 15 bases in the middle. CDR1 is KGHSH, CDR2 LQKENI, per germline.